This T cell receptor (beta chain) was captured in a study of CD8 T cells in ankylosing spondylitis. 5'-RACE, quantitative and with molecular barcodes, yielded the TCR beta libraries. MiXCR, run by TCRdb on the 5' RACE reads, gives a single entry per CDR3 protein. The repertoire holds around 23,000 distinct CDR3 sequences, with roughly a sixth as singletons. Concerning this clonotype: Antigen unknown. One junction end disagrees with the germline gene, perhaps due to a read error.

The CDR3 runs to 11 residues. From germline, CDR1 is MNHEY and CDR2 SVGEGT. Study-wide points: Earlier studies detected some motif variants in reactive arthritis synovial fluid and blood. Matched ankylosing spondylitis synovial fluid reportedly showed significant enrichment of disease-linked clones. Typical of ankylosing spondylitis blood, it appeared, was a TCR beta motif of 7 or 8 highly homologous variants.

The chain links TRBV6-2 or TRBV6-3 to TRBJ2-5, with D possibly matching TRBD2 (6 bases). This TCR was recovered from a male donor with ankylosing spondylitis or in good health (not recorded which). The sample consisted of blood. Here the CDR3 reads CASTSPGLVHF. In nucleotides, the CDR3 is TGTGCCAGCACCTCGCCGGGACTTGTCCACTTC.